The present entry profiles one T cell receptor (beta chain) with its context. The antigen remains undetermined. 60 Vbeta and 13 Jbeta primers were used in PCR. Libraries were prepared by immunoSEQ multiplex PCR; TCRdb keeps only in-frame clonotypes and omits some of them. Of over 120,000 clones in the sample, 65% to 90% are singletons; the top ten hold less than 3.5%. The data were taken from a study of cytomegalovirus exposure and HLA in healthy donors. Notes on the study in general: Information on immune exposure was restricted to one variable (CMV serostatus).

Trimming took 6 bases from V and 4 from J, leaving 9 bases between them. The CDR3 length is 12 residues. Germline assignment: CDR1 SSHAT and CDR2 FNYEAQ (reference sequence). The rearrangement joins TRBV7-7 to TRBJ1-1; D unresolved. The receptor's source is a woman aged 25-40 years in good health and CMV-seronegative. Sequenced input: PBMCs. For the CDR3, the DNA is TGTGCCAGCAGGACCTGGAGCACTGAAGCTTTCTTT. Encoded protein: CASRTWSTEAFF.